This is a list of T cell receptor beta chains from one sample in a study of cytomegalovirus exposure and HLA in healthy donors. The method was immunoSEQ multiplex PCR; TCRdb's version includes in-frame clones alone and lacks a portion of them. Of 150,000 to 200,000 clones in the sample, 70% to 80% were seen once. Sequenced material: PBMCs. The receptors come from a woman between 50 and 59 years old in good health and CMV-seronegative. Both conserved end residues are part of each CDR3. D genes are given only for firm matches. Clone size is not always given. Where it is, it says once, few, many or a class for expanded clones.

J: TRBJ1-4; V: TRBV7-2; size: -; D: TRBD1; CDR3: CASSWDRGNEKLFF; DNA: TGTGCCAGCAGCTGGGACAGGGGTAATGAAAAACTGTTTTTT
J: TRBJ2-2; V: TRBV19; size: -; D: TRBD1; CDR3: CASSTDRGTGELFF; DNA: TGTGCCAGTAGTACGGACAGGGGCACCGGGGAGCTGTTTTTT
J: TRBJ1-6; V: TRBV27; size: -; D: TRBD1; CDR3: CASSAGGRNSPLHF; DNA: TGTGCCAGCAGTGCAGGGGGGAGAAATTCACCCCTCCACTTT
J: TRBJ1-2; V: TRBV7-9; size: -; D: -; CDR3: CASSPYWGYTF; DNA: TGTGCCAGCAGCCCTTACTGGGGCTACACCTTC
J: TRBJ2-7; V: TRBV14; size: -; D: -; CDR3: CASSQVNEQYF; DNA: TGTGCCAGCAGCCAAGTTAACGAGCAGTACTTC
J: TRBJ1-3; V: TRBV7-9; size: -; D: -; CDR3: CASSRGESGNTIYF; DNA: TGTGCCAGCAGCCGCGGGGAGTCTGGAAACACCATATATTTT
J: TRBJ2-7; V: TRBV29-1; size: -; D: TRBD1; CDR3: CSVRFRTGLSLYEQYF; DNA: TGCAGCGTGAGATTTAGGACAGGCCTCTCCTTGTACGAGCAGTACTTC
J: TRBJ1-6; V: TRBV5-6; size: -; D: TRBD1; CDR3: CASSPAGGGNSPLHF; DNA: TGTGCCAGCAGCCCCGCAGGGGGCGGAAATTCACCCCTCCACTTT
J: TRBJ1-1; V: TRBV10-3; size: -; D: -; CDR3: CAIRQGALNTEAFF; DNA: TGTGCCATCAGACAGGGCGCCTTGAACACTGAAGCTTTCTTT
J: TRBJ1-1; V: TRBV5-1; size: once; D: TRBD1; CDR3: CASSPGTGTDGAEAFF; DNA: TGCGCCAGCAGCCCAGGGACAGGGACTGATGGCGCTGAAGCTTTCTTT
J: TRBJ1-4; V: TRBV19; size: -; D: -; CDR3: CASRLRAANEKLFF; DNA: TGTGCCAGCCGCCTCAGGGCAGCTAATGAAAAACTGTTTTTT
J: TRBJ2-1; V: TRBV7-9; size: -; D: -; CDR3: CASRDRYNEQFF; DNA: TGTGCCAGCAGAGACAGGTACAATGAGCAGTTCTTC
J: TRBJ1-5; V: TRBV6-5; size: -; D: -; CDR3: CASKSRPYSNQPQHF; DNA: TGTGCCAGCAAGTCGAGGCCTTATAGCAATCAGCCCCAGCATTTT
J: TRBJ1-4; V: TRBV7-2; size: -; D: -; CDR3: CASSPGQSSMEKLFF; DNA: TGTGCCAGCAGCCCCGGACAGTCTTCAATGGAAAAACTGTTTTTT
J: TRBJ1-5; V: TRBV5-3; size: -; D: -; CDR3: CARSFSNYGQPQHF; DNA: TGTGCCAGAAGCTTTTCAAACTACGGGCAGCCCCAGCATTTT
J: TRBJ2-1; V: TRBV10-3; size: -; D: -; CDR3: CAIKGEGSDNEQFF; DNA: TGTGCCATCAAGGGGGAGGGGTCGGACAATGAGCAGTTCTTC
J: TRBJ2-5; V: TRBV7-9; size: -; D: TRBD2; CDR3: CASSWAGGVETQYF; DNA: TGTGCCAGCAGCTGGGCGGGGGGCGTAGAGACCCAGTACTTC